This TCR beta chain was observed in a study of Graves' ophthalmopathy and Graves' hyperthyroidism. V was pared by 3 bases and J by 0 bases, with 8 bases between. CDR1 and CDR2 (germline): SNHLY, FYNNEI. The length of the CDR3 is 14 residues. Amplification of the TCR beta CDR3 regions used RNA transcripts (as template). HTBI-primed RT-PCR formed the first round, and a multiplex PCR formed the second. MiXCR was run by TCRdb on the multiplex PCR reads, yielding one entry per CDR3 protein. The sample consists of hundreds of thousands of distinct CDR3 sequences, over 20% of them appearing once. This clonotype occurred a few times. What it recognizes is unknown. Points from the study as a whole: A majority of expanded thyroid clonotypes exceeding 0.001 frequency were likewise present in blood.

The study recruited hyperthyroidism patients aged 18 to 65 who were newly diagnosed, under 2 months' duration. The rearrangement uses TRBV2 and TRBJ1-2; D uncertain. The sample comprised peripheral blood. This receptor was taken from a woman between 18 and 29 years old with stable Graves' hyperthyroidism. This CDR3 reads CASSDSLSNYGYTF. CDR3 DNA sequence: TGTGCCAGCAGTGATAGCCTTTCTAACTATGGCTACACCTTC.